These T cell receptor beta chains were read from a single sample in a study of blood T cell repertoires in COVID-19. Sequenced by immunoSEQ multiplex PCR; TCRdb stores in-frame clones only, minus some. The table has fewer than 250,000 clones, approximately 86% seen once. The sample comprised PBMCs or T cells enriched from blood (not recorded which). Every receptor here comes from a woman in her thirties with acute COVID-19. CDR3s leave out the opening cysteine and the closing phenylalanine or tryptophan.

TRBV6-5	ASRNKRGAYNEQF
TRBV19	ASSISSGGSDTQY
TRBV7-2	ASSPSGLVEQF
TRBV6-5	ASSSTGNTEAF
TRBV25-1	ASSEQRNTEAF
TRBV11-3	ASSSRASPHEQF
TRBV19	ASRGSGFDTEAF
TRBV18	ASSPQASEAF
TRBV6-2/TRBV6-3	ASSRTGPPWPQH
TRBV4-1	ASSPGARGVGEQY
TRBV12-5	ASGLGDSGNTIY
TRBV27	ASGPPGGELF
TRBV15	ATSRSRAEDSYEQY
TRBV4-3	ASSPRLRDTGELF
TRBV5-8	ASSLVAGGLYEQF
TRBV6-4	ASSRLAGGRSWDNEQF
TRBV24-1	ATSDTTSGGISPYNEQF
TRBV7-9	ASSLGGTGSYEQY
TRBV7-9	ASSLVFVTGERETQY
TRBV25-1	ASSEPVLAGGPGDTQY
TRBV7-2	ASSFRGVNTEAF
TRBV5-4	ASSYKRGFDSDTEAF
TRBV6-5	ASSYWGTSNEQF
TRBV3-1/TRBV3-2	ASSLFERGKSYEQY
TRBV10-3	AISDTGGFGKLF
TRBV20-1	SAGGSMAEY
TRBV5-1	ASSDARVSWDTQY
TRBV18	ASSPLGGAGTEAF
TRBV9	ASSFISPGVGTDTQY
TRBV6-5	ASSYTRRDTEAF
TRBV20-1	SARGRGTQY
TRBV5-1	ASSLVPDRGTEAF
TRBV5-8	ASSFAGGGANVLT
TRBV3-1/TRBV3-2	ASSPIGGDTQY
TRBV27	ASTPGQGAYGYT
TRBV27	ASSFHGQGGNGYT
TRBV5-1	ASSLGYRGSTDTQY
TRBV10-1	ASSERGTHSYEQY
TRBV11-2	ASSLDEKGGESSPLH
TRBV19	ASSISWTAGNTIY